A single sample is the source of the 9 T cell receptor beta chains below, sequenced in a study of CD8+ T cells in alopecia areata. Extraction of RNA preceded its reverse transcription into cDNA, which served as the sequencing template. TCRdb's table, derived via immunoSEQ multiplex PCR, lists solely in-frame clones and lacks some. This repertoire shows 75,000 to 100,000 clones, roughly 42% found once; its top ten account for 0.79%. Sequencing input: CD4+ T cells sorted from blood. The source is a human donor with alopecia areata.

The chain recombines TRBV25-1 with TRBJ1-2, with D possibly matching TRBD1 (6 bases). CDR1 is MGHDK and CDR2 is SYGVNS in the germline V gene. Trimming pared 2 bases from V and 2 bases from J, leaving 6 bases between. The CDR3 is 13 residues long. The CDR3 DNA is TGTGCCAGCAGTGAACAGGGGAACTATGGCTACACCTTC. Protein sequence: CASSEQGNYGYTF.

The chain couples TRBV29-1 to TRBJ1-4, with D possibly TRBD1 on 6 matching bases. Deletions cut 4 bases from V and 8 bases from J, with 17 bases between. Germline V CDR1 and CDR2: SQVTM, ANQGSEA. The CDR3 contains 14 residues. The CDR3 is CSVGYRAQGEKLFF. DNA for the CDR3: TGCAGCGTTGGCTACAGGGCCCAGGGCGAAAAACTGTTTTTT.

This clone occurred a few times. V gene TRBV5-1 combines with J gene TRBJ1-1; the D gene is possibly TRBD1 (5 bases). CDR3 length equals 12 residues. Germline CDR1 reads SGHRS; CDR2 reads YFSETQ. V was trimmed by 4 bases and J by 3 bases, leaving 7 bases between them. CDR3 region: CASSRGDTEAFF. CDR3 in DNA: TGCGCCAGCAGCCGGGGCGACACTGAAGCTTTCTTT.

This clone was counted a single time. The chain recombines TRBV7-2 with TRBJ2-7; 7 bases fit TRBD2. The CDR3 is made up of 14 amino acids. The germline V gene has CDR1 SGHTA and CDR2 FQGNSA. With V trimmed by 5 bases and J by 4 bases, 8 bases remained unmatched. CDR3 residues: CASSRDYSPYEQYF. As DNA, the CDR3 is TGTGCCAGCAGCCGGGACTACTCCCCTTACGAGCAGTACTTC.

The chain recombines TRBV30 with TRBJ2-1; 8 nucleotides align to TRBD2. The CDR3 totals 14 residues. V was pared by 3 bases and J by 9 bases, with 10 bases of the junction left unmatched. In germline, CDR1 is GTSNPN, CDR2 SVGIG (reference sequence). The CDR3 sequence: CAWRGGAGVGEQFF. CDR3 coding DNA: TGTGCCTGGAGAGGAGGAGCGGGGGTTGGTGAGCAGTTCTTC.

This clone was counted at least ten times. This rearrangement joins TRBV30 to TRBJ2-5, with a tentative D call TRBD2 (5 bases). Trimming shortened V by 6 bases and J by 4 bases, and 15 bases separated the two germline ends. Germline-derived CDR1 and CDR2 are GTSNPN and SVGIG (reference sequence). The CDR3 contains 13 residues. The CDR3 spells CACIRGFGETQYF. In DNA form, the CDR3 reads TGTGCCTGCATACGGGGATTTGGAGAGACCCAGTACTTC.

The chain carries TRBV10-3 and TRBJ2-1; 12 bases match TRBD2. The V segment lost 11 bases and the J segment 5 bases; nucleotides outside the gene matches: 4. Looked up from germline, CDR1 is ENHRY and CDR2 is SYGVKD. This CDR3 is built from 13 residues. The CDR3 is CAPRLAGDNEQFF. The CDR3 DNA is TGTGCCCCCAGACTAGCGGGAGACAATGAGCAGTTCTTC.

The chain carries TRBV30 and TRBJ1-1; D gene uncertain. Per the germline V gene, CDR1 is GTSNPN and CDR2 is SVGIG (reference sequence). CDR3 length: 13 amino acids. V gave up 3 bases and J gave up 7 bases, with 15 bases separating them. The CDR3 DNA is TGTGCCTGGAGCCCGGACGGCTACCTTGAAGCTTTCTTT. Translating gives CAWSPDGYLEAFF.

In DNA form, the CDR3 reads TGCAGCGTTGAAGGGGGGCACCGGAACACTGAAGCTTTCTTT. Protein product: CSVEGGHRNTEAFF. This sequence joins TRBV29-1 and TRBJ1-1, with D possibly TRBD1 on 6 matching bases. This CDR3 has 14 residues. Germline V CDR1 and CDR2: SQVTM, ANQGSEA. Trimming removed 1 base from V and 1 base from J, with 10 bases in between.